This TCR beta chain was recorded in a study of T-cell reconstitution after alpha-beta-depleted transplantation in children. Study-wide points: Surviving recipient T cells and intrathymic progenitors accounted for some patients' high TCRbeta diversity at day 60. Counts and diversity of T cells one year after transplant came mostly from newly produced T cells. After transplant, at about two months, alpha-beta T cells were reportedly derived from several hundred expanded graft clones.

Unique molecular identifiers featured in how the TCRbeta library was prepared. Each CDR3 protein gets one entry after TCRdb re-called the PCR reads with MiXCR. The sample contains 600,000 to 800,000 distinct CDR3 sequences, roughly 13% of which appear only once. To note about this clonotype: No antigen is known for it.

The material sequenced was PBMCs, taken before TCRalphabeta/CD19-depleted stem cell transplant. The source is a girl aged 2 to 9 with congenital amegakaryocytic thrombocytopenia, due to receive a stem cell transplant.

The CDR3 here is CASTPSQGPYEQYF. In DNA form, the CDR3 reads TGTGCCAGCACCCCATCCCAGGGACCCTACGAGCAGTACTTC. The chain carries TRBV7-9 and TRBJ2-7; perhaps D is TRBD1 or TRBD2 (5 bases each). The V gene's germline CDR1 is SEHNR and CDR2 FQNEAQ (reference sequence). Deletions cut 7 bases from V and 2 bases from J, with 15 bases between. The CDR3 loop spans 14 amino acids.